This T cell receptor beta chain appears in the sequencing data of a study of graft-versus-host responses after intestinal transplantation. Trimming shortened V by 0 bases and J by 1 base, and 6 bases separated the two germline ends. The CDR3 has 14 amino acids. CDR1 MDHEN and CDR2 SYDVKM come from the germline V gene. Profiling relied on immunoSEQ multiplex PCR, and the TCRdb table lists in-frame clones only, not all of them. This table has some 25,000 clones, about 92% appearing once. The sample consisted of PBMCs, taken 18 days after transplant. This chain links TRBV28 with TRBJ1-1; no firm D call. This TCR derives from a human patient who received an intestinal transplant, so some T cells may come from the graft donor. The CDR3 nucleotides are TGTGCCAGCAGTTTATGGAAGGGGAACACTGAAGCTTTCTTT. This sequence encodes CASSLWKGNTEAFF.